The 18 T cell receptor beta chains below come from one sample, sequenced in a study of Graves' ophthalmopathy and Graves' hyperthyroidism. Investigators amplified TCR beta CDR3 regions from RNA transcripts. The first-round RT-PCR employed HTBI primers together with the Qiagen OneStep RT-PCR kit. A multiplex PCR was then performed as the second round. TCRdb independently ran MiXCR on the multiplex PCR reads; one entry per CDR3 protein. The sample contains around 50,000 distinct CDR3 sequences, around half of which appear only once. The sample taken for sequencing was peripheral blood. These receptors came from an adult man with Graves' ophthalmopathy.

The rearrangement uses TRBV24-1 and TRBJ1-5, with no clear D. V lost 3 bases, J lost 14 bases, and 19 bases lay in between. This CDR3 has 14 amino acids. Germline CDR1 is KGHDR and CDR2 is SFDVKD. CDR3 sequence reads: CATSDITSGSNEHF. CDR3 nucleotides: TGTGCCACCAGTGATATAACTAGCGGGAGCAACGAGCATTTT.

This clonotype was seen many times. V and J are TRBV2 and TRBJ2-3, with TRBD2 matching over 9 bases. J gave up 4 bases and V 2 bases, and 7 bases lay outside the gene matches. The CDR3 contains 16 residues. From germline, CDR1 is SNHLY and CDR2 FYNNEI. CDR3 nucleotides: TGTGCCAGCAGTGAACTTGCGGGGGGGCGCGCAGATACGCAGTATTTT. Its translation is CASSELAGGRADTQYF.

This sequence joins TRBV19 and TRBJ2-1; D is tentatively TRBD1 or TRBD2 (5 bases each). This CDR3 has 14 residues. V was shortened by 5 bases and J by 8 bases, with 16 bases between the two germline ends. CDR1 and CDR2 (germline): LNHDA, SQIVND (reference sequence). CDR3 residues: CASSLTGTRDEQFF. CDR3 bases: TGTGCCAGTAGTCTTACCGGGACGAGGGATGAGCAGTTCTTC. Filled out from reference TRBV19 and TRBJ2-1, the complete variable domain reads DGGITQSPKYLFRKEGQNVTLSCEQNLNHDAMYWYRQDPGQGLRLIYYSQIVNDFQKGDIAEGYSVSREKKESFPLTVTSAQKNPTAFYLCASSLTGTRDEQFFGPGTRLTVL.

The V call is TRBV20-1, the J call TRBJ2-7, with 7 positions matching TRBD1. Germline CDR1 is DFQATT and CDR2 is SNEGSKA (reference sequence). The CDR3 totals 15 residues. Trimming took 3 bases from V and 0 from J; bases not matched to a gene: 8. The CDR3 coding sequence is TGCAGTGCTAGGCCGGGACAGAGAAGCTCCTACGAGCAGTACTTC. Encoded protein: CSARPGQRSSYEQYF.

For this clonotype: A read error may account for a junction end that differs from germline. The chain's CDR3 is CASTRDLNTEAFF. Written as DNA, the CDR3 is TGTGCCAGCACCAGGGATTTGAACACCGAAGCTTTCTTT. The chain links TRBV2 to TRBJ1-1; a possible D gene is TRBD1 (5 bases). Germline CDR1 SNHLY, CDR2 FYNNEI. The length of the CDR3 is 13 residues.

This clonotype has only one observation. The chain links TRBV15 to TRBJ1-6; 8 positions match TRBD1. Unmatched junction bases numbered 13, after V lost 8 bases and J lost 1 base. The CDR3 totals 18 residues. From germline, CDR1 is LNHNV and CDR2 YYDKDF (reference sequence). CDR3 DNA: TGTGCCACCGTTATAAAAGGACAGGGCACTTCCTATAATTCACCCCTCCACTTT. This sequence encodes CATVIKGQGTSYNSPLHF.

This clonotype was detected only a few times. The V call is TRBV15, the J call TRBJ2-7; 7 bases are a match to TRBD1. The germline gives CDR1 LNHNV, CDR2 YYDKDF (reference sequence). J was trimmed by 2 bases and V by 3 bases; bases with no gene match: 7. This CDR3 region has 15 residues. The CDR3 DNA reads as TGTGCCACCAGCAGGGGGACAGTTGAAGCCTACGAGCAGTACTTC. Its translation is CATSRGTVEAYEQYF.

Of note for this clonotype: A much larger clone sits a single nucleotide away, making a read error possible. A read error is likely, as this CDR3 ends without the conserved phenylalanine or tryptophan. This sequence joins TRBV6-2 or TRBV6-3 and TRBJ2-5, with 9 bases fitting TRBD1. V shed 2 bases and J 1 base; nucleotides not matched to a gene: 8. CDR3 size: 17 residues. Germline CDR1 and CDR2: MNHEY and SVGEGT. The CDR3: CASSYLSRTGVQETQYS. CDR3 DNA sequence: TGTGCCAGCAGTTACCTTTCCAGGACAGGGGTCCAAGAGACCCAGTACTCC.

The chain uses TRBV19 and TRBJ2-3; 7 bases match TRBD2. Unmatched junction bases numbered 5, after V lost 6 bases and J lost 2 bases. The germline V gene encodes CDR1 LNHDA and CDR2 SQIVND (reference sequence). There are 14 residues in the CDR3. CDR3 DNA sequence: TGTGCCAGTAGAGAAGCGGGGATCACAGATACGCAGTATTTT. Amino acid sequence: CASREAGITDTQYF.

This clonotype rates as large (0.1 to 1%). CDR3 loop: CASTVGSGNTIYF. CDR3 DNA: TGTGCCAGCACCGTCGGGTCTGGAAACACCATATATTTT. The V gene is TRBV28, the J gene TRBJ1-3; no clear D gene. Trimming removed 7 bases from V and 1 base from J, with 8 bases in between. The CDR3 is 13 amino acids. Germline assignment: CDR1 MDHEN and CDR2 SYDVKM.

At least ten counts were recorded for this clonotype. A single base separates this from a much larger clone, so it may be a read error. This chain connects TRBV9 to TRBJ2-5; possible D gene TRBD2, 5 bases. The CDR3 covers 14 residues. The germline V gene has CDR1 SGDLS and CDR2 YYNGEE. The CDR3 DNA is TGTGCCAGCAGCGAGGCTAGCCTTCAAGAGGCCCAGTACTTC. It is translated as CASSEASLQEAQYF.

This sequence joins TRBV7-9 and TRBJ1-4, with 7 bases that match TRBD1. The length of the CDR3 is 13 residues. After removal of 7 bases from V and 9 bases from J, the junction contained 8 bases not matched to a gene. Germline CDR1 and CDR2: SEHNR and FQNEAQ (reference sequence). The CDR3 reads CASTRDSPQKLFF. As DNA, the CDR3 is TGTGCCAGCACCCGGGACAGTCCCCAAAAACTGTTTTTT.

As for this clonotype: One base away lies a much larger clone, so this may be a sequencing read error. This chain connects TRBV28 to TRBJ2-1; 9 bases match TRBD2. This CDR3 has 16 amino acids. V was pared by 5 bases and J by 8 bases, with 13 bases of the junction left unmatched. Germline CDR1 MDHEN, CDR2 SYDVKM. The CDR3 DNA reads as TGTGCCAGCAGTGCGCCTAGCGGGAACGACGGGGATGAGCAGTTCTTC. Protein sequence: CASSAPSGNDGDEQFF. Supplemented by reference TRBV28 and TRBJ2-1, the full variable domain reads DVKVTQSSRYLVKRTGEKVFLECVQDMDHENMFWYRQDPGLGLRLIYFSYDVKMKEKGDIPEGYSVSREKKERFSLILESASTNQTSMYLCASSAPSGNDGDEQFFGPGTRLTVL.

In its sample, this clonotype was seen many times. CDR3 sequence (DNA): TGTGCCAGCAGCGTAGGAAGCAACAGGGTCTCTGGAAACACCATATATTTT. Protein product: CASSVGSNRVSGNTIYF. The V gene is TRBV9, the J gene TRBJ1-3; D is perhaps TRBD1 (6 bases). Trimming shortened V by 0 bases and J by 0 bases, and 13 bases separated the two germline ends. This CDR3 is 17 amino acids long. Germline V lookup: CDR1 SGDLS, CDR2 YYNGEE.

On this clonotype itself: The germline gene is not matched at one end of the junction; a read error may be the cause. The rearrangement uses TRBV13 and TRBJ1-6; 8 bases agree with TRBD1. Germline CDR1 reads PRHDT; CDR2 reads FYEKMQ (reference sequence). The CDR3 sequence is 15 residues long. This CDR3 reads CAYRQGLAYISPLHF. In DNA, the CDR3 is TGTGCCTACAGACAGGGGCTCGCCTATATTTCACCCCTCCACTTT.

CDR3 sequence reads: CASSVTTGQFNEQYF. CDR3 sequence (DNA): TGTGCCAGCAGCGTAACCACGGGACAGTTTAACGAGCAGTACTTC. The chain joins TRBV9 to TRBJ2-7, with 7 bases aligning to TRBD1. J lost 5 bases, V lost 1 base, and 9 bases had no gene match. CDR3 length equals 15 residues. Germline V gene sequence: CDR1 SGDLS, CDR2 YYNGEE. The variable domain in full, completed from reference TRBV9 and TRBJ2-7, reads DSGVTQTPKHLITATGQRVTLRCSPRSGDLSVYWYQQSLDQGLQFLIQYYNGEERAKGNILERFSAQQFPDLHSELNLSSLELGDSALYFCASSVTTGQFNEQYFGPGTRLTVT.

The V and J genes are TRBV12-3 or TRBV12-4 and TRBJ1-5; D is uncertain. V lost 2 bases, J lost 6 bases, and 2 bases lay in between. The CDR3 length is 11 residues. CDR3 coding DNA: TGTGCCAGCAGTTTAAGTCAGCCCCAGCATTTT. Translating it yields CASSLSQPQHF.

The J gene is TRBJ1-2, the V gene TRBV19, with 8 bases matching TRBD1. Germline-derived CDR1 and CDR2 are LNHDA and SQIVND (reference sequence). J was trimmed by 5 bases and V by 5 bases; bases with no gene match: 7. The CDR3 has 14 residues. CDR3 coding DNA: TGTGCCAGTAGTGAGCAGGGGGCGAGGTATGGCTACACCTTC. This gives the protein CASSEQGARYGYTF.